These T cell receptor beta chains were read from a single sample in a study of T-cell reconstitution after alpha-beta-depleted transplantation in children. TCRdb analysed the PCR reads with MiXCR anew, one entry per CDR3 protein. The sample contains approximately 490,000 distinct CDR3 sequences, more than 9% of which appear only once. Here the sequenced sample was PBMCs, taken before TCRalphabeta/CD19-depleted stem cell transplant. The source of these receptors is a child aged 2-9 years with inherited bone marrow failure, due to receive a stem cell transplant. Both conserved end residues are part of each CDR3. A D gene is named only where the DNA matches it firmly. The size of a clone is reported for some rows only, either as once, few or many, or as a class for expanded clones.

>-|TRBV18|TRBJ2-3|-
CASSPLQGRSTDTQYF
TGTGCCAGCTCACCACTCCAGGGCCGGAGCACAGATACGCAGTATTTT
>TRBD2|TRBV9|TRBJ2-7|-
CASSARPTSGYEQYF
TGTGCCAGCAGCGCCAGACCGACTAGCGGGTACGAGCAGTACTTC
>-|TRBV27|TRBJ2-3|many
CASGADTQYF
TGTGCCAGCGGAGCGGATACGCAGTATTTT
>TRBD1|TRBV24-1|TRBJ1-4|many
CATSDRNRGTNEKLFF
TGTGCCACCAGTGACCGCAACAGGGGGACTAATGAAAAACTGTTTTTT
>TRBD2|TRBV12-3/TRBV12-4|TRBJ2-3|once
CASSFRDYPHNRQYF
TGTGCCAGCAGTTTCCGGGACTATCCCCATAATAGGCAGTATTTT
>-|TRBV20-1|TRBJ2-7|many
CSAWGSDREVTYEQYF
TGCAGTGCTTGGGGGAGCGACAGGGAGGTAACCTACGAGCAGTACTTC
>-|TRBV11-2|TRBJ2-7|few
CASSLVRGRLSSYEQYF
TGTGCCAGCAGCTTAGTTCGGGGAAGGCTCTCTTCCTACGAGCAGTACTTC
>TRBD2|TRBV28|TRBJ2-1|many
CASAKERDSYNEQFF
TGTGCCAGCGCAAAAGAGCGGGACTCCTACAATGAGCAGTTCTTC
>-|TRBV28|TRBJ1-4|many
CASSFSLGSEKLFF
TGTGCCAGCAGCTTCTCGCTGGGCTCTGAAAAACTGTTTTTT
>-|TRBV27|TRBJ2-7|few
CASSPQGFGFQYF
TGTGCCAGCAGTCCGCAGGGATTTGGCTTCCAGTACTTC
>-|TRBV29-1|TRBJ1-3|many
CSVGAGNTIYF
TGCAGCGTCGGGGCTGGAAACACCATATATTTT
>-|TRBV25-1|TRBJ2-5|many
CASSDRDQETQYF
TGTGCCAGCAGTGACCGGGACCAAGAGACCCAGTACTTC
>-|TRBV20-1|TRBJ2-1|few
CSARTTYSYNEQFF
TGCAGTGCTAGAACTACCTACTCCTACAATGAGCAGTTCTTC
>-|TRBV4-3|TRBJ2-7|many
CASSQDEGAYEQYF
TGCGCCAGCAGCCAAGATGAGGGGGCCTACGAGCAGTACTTC
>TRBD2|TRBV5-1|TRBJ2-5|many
CASSRYSGISGYETQYF
TGCGCCAGCAGCCGATATAGCGGGATATCGGGTTATGAGACCCAGTACTTC
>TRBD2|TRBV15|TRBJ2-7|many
CATSRQGGNYEQYF
TGTGCCACCAGCAGACAGGGAGGGAACTACGAGCAGTACTTC
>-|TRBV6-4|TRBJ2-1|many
CASSDGGGAYNQQFF
TGTGCCAGCAGTGACGGTGGGGGGGCATACAATCAGCAGTTCTTC
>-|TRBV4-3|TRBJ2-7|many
CASSQEPDRGYEQYF
TGCGCCAGCAGCCAAGAGCCCGACAGAGGCTACGAGCAGTACTTC
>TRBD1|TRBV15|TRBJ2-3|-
CATSSRGQGADDTQYF
TGTGCCACCAGCAGCCGAGGGCAGGGGGCGGATGATACGCAGTATTTT
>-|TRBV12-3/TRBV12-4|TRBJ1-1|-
CASSPRGGRGNTEAFF
TGTGCCAGCAGCCCCCGTGGGGGGCGGGGGAACACTGAAGCTTTCTTT
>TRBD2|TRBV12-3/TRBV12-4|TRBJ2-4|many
CASSSGRGNIQYF
TGTGCCAGCAGTAGCGGGAGGGGAAACATTCAGTACTTC
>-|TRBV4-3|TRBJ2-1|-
CASSPIGSGRYNEQFF
TGCGCCAGCAGCCCGATCGGGAGTGGACGCTACAATGAGCAGTTCTTC
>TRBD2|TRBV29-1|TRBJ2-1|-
CSVERGLAGLLSSYNEQFF
TGCAGCGTTGAGAGGGGACTAGCGGGACTCCTGAGCTCCTACAATGAGCAGTTCTTC
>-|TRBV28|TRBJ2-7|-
CASSLVPWGGAPVLEQYF
TGTGCCAGCAGTTTAGTCCCATGGGGGGGGGCCCCTGTGCTTGAGCAGTACTTC
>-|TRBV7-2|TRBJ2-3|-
CASSLKVRGQPADTQYF
TGTGCCAGCAGCTTAAAAGTGCGGGGCCAGCCGGCAGATACGCAGTATTTT
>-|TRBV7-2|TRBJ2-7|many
CASSLELGNYEQYF
TGTGCCAGCAGCTTAGAACTTGGGAACTACGAGCAGTACTTC
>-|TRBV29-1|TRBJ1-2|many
CSVDWVSGYGYTF
TGCAGCGTTGATTGGGTCAGCGGCTATGGCTACACCTTC
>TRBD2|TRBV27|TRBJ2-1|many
CASTTSGTHEQFF
TGTGCCAGCACGACTAGCGGGACACATGAGCAGTTCTTC
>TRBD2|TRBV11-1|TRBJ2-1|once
CASSLLLGTSGPNEQFF
TGTGCCAGCAGCTTACTGCTGGGGACTAGCGGCCCCAATGAGCAGTTCTTC
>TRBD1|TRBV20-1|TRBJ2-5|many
CSARRGQGQETQYF
TGCAGTGCTAGGCGGGGACAGGGGCAAGAGACCCAGTACTTC
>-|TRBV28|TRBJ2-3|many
CASKGDTDTQYF
TGTGCCAGCAAGGGGGACACAGATACGCAGTATTTT
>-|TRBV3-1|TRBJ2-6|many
CASSQGGSGANVLTF
TGTGCCAGCAGCCAAGGGGGTTCTGGGGCCAACGTCCTGACTTTC
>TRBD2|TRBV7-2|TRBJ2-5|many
CASSWLAGGQETQYF
TGTGCCAGCAGCTGGCTAGCGGGAGGGCAAGAGACCCAGTACTTC
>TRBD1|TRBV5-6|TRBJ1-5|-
CASSSGGQGGFQPQHF
TGTGCCAGCAGCTCGGGTGGACAGGGGGGATTCCAGCCCCAGCATTTT
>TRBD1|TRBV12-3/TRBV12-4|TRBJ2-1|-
CASSDGTAYNEQFF
TGTGCCAGCAGCGATGGGACAGCTTACAATGAGCAGTTCTTC
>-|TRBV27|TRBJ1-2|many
CASSPGPLYGYTF
TGTGCCAGCAGCCCCGGTCCCTTGTATGGCTACACCTTC
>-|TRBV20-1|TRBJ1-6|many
CSPSYAGKNNSPLHF
TGCAGTCCCTCCTATGCAGGGAAAAACAATTCACCCCTCCACTTT
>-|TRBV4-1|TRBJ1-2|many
CASSQDSQGYYGYTF
TGCGCCAGCAGCCAAGATTCGCAGGGATACTATGGCTACACCTTC
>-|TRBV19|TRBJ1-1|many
CASRYNGGPSTEAFF
TGTGCCAGTAGGTATAACGGGGGACCGAGCACTGAAGCTTTCTTT
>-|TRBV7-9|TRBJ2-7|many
CASSLGSAGRFSYEQYF
TGTGCCAGCAGCTTAGGGTCGGCCGGGAGATTCTCCTACGAGCAGTACTTC
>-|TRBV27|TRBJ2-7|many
CASSPYPRQQSYEQYF
TGTGCCAGCAGTCCATACCCCCGACAGCAGTCCTACGAGCAGTACTTC
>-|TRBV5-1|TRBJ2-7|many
CASSLSQSSYEQYF
TGCGCCAGCAGCTTGAGCCAGAGCTCCTACGAGCAGTACTTC
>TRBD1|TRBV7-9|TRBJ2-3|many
CASSLVWPGGRDTQYF
TGTGCCAGCAGCTTAGTATGGCCAGGGGGAAGAGATACGCAGTATTTT
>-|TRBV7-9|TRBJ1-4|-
CASSLPRGTNEKLFF
TGTGCCAGCAGCTTACCTCGAGGAACTAATGAAAAACTGTTTTTT
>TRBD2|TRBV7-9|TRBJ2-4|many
CASSFWEGNIQYF
TGTGCCAGCAGCTTCTGGGAGGGGAACATTCAGTACTTC
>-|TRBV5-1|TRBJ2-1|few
CASSLDPGGNEQFF
TGCGCCAGCAGCTTGGACCCCGGAGGCAATGAGCAGTTCTTC
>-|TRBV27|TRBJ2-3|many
CASTPPDTDTQYF
TGTGCCAGCACCCCCCCGGACACAGATACGCAGTATTTT